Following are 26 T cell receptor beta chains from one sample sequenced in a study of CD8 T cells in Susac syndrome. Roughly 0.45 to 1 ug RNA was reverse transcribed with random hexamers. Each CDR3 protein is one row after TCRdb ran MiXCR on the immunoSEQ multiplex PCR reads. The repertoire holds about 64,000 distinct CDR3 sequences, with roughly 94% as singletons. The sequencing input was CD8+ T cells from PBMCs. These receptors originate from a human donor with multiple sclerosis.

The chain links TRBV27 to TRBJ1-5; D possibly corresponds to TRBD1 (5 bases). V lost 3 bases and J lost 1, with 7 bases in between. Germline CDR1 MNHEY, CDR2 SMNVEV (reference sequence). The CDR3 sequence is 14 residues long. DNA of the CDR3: TGTGCCAGCAGTTTCGGGGCCAGCAATCAGCCCCAGCATTTT. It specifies CASSFGASNQPQHF.

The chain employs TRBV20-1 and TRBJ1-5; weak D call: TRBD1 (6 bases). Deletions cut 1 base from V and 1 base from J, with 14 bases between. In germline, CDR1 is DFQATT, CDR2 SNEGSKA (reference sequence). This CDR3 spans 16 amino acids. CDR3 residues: CSARVGAGLSNQPQHF. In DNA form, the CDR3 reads TGCAGTGCTAGAGTGGGGGCAGGACTGAGCAATCAGCCCCAGCATTTT.

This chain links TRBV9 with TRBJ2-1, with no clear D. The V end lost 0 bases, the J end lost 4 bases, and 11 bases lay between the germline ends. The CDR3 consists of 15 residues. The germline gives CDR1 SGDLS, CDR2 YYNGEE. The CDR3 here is CASSVVSGEYNEQFF. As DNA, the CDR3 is TGTGCCAGCAGCGTAGTGTCAGGAGAATACAATGAGCAGTTCTTC.

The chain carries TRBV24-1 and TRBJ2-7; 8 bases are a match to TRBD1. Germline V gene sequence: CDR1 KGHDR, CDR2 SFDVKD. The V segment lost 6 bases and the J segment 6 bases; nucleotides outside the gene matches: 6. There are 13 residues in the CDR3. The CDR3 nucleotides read TGTGCCACCAGTTGGGCAGGGGGCAGCGAGCAGTACTTC. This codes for CATSWAGGSEQYF.

In DNA form, the CDR3 reads TGTGCCAGTAGTAGCAGGGAGACTAGCACAGATACGCAGTATTTT. Amino acid sequence: CASSSRETSTDTQYF. The genes are TRBV19 and TRBJ2-3; D possibly matches TRBD1 or TRBD2 (5 bases each). The CDR3 has 15 amino acids. Germline V gene lookup returns CDR1 LNHDA and CDR2 SQIVND (reference sequence). Trimming cost V 4 bases and J 0 bases, with 11 bases left between them. Complete variable domain (other parts from reference TRBV19 and TRBJ2-3): DGGITQSPKYLFRKEGQNVTLSCEQNLNHDAMYWYRQDPGQGLRLIYYSQIVNDFQKGDIAEGYSVSREKKESFPLTVTSAQKNPTAFYLCASSSRETSTDTQYFGPGTRLTVL.

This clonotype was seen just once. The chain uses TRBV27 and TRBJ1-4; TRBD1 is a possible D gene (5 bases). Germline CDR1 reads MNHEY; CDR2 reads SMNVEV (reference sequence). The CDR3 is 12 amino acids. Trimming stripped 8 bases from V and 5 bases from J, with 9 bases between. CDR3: CASQGGNEKLFF. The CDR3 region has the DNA TGTGCCAGCCAGGGAGGAAATGAAAAACTGTTTTTT.

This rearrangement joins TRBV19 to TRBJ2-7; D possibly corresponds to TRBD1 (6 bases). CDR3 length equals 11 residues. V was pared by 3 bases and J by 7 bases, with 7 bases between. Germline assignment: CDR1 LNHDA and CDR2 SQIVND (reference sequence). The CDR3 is CASSMGQEQYF. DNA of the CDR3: TGTGCCAGTAGTATGGGACAAGAGCAGTACTTC.

CDR3 residues: CAWNIQSEQFF. The CDR3 DNA reads TGTGCCTGGAATATTCAGAGTGAGCAGTTCTTC. V gene TRBV30 combines with J gene TRBJ2-1; D remains unclear. Trimming removed 4 bases from V and 9 bases from J, with 10 bases in between. This CDR3 comprises 11 residues. Germline V gives CDR1 GTSNPN, CDR2 SVGIG (reference sequence).

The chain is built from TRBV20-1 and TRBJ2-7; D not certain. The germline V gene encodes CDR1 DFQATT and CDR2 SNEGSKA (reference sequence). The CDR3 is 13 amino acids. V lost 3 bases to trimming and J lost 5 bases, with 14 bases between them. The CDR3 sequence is CSASRLIMDEQYF. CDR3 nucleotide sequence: TGCAGTGCTAGCCGACTTATAATGGACGAGCAGTACTTC.

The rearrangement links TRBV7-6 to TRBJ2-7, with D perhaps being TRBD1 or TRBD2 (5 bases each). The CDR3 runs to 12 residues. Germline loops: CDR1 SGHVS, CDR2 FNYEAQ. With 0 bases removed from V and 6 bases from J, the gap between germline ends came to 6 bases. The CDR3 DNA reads TGTGCCAGCAGCTTAGCTGGGGGCGAGCAGTACTTC. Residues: CASSLAGGEQYF.

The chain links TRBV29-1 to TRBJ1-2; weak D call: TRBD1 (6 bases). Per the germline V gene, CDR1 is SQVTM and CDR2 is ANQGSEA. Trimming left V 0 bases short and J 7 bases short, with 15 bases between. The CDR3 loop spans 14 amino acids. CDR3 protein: CSVEDLRGGPGYTF. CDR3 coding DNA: TGCAGCGTTGAAGATCTTCGGGGGGGGCCTGGCTACACCTTC.

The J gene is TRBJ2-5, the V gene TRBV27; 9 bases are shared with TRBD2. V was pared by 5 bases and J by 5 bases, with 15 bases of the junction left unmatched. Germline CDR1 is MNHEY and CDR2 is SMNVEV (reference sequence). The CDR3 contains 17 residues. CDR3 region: CASSGRGLAGPGETQYF. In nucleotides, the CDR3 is TGTGCCAGCAGTGGGAGGGGACTAGCCGGGCCGGGGGAGACCCAGTACTTC.

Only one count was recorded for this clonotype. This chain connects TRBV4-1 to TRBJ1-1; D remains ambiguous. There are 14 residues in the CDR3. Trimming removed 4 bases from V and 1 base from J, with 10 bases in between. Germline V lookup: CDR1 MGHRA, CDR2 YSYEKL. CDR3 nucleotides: TGCGCCAGCAGCCTAGATGCAGGGAACACTGAAGCTTTCTTT. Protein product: CASSLDAGNTEAFF.

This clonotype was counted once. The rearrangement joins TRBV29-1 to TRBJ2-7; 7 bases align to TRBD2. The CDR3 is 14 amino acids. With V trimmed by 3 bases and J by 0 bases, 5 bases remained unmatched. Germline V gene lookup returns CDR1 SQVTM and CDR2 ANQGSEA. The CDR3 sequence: CSVDSAGDSYEQYF. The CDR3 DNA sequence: TGCAGCGTTGATTCGGCGGGAGACTCCTACGAGCAGTACTTC.

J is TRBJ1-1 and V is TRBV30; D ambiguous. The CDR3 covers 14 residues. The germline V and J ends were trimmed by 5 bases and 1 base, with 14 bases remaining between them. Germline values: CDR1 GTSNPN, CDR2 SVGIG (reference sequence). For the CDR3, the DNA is TGTGCCTGGGGCAAAAACATTCAGAACACTGAAGCTTTCTTT. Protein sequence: CAWGKNIQNTEAFF.

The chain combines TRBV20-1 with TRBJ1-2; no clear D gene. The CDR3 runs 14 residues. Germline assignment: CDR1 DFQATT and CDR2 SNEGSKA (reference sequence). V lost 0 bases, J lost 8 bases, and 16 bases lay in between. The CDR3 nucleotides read TGCAGTGCTAGAGAGGCGGGCTCCCCGCCGGGCTACACCTTC. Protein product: CSAREAGSPPGYTF.

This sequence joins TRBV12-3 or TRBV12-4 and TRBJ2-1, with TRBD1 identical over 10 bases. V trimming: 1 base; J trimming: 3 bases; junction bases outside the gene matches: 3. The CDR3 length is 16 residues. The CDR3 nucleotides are TGTGCCAGCAGTTTAGGGACAGGGGGTTTCTACAATGAGCAGTTCTTC. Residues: CASSLGTGGFYNEQFF.

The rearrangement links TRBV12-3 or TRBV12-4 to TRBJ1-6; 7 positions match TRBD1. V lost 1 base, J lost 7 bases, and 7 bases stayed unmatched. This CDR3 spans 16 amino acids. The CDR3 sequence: CASSLVGQASNSPLHF. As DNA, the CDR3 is TGTGCCAGCAGTTTAGTTGGACAGGCGTCGAATTCACCCCTCCACTTT.

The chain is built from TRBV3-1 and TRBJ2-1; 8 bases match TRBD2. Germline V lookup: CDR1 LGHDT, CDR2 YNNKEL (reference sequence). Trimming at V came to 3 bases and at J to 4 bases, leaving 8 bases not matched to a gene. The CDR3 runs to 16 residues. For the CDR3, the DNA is TGTGCCAGCAGCCAGATTGGCGGGAGGCGATACAATGAGCAGTTCTTC. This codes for CASSQIGGRRYNEQFF.

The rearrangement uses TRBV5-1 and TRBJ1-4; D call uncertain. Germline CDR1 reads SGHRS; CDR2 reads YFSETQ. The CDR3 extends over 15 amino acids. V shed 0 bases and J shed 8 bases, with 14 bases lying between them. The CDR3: CASSLEGNIREKLFF. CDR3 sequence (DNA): TGCGCCAGCAGCTTGGAAGGGAACATACGCGAAAAACTGTTTTTT.

The CDR3 reads CASGERGLGYTF. DNA of the CDR3: TGTGCCAGCGGAGAGAGGGGGCTCGGCTACACCTTC. The chain employs TRBV28 and TRBJ1-2, with 7 bases lining up with TRBD1. CDR3 length equals 12 residues. Losses at the gene ends were 8 bases for V and 8 bases for J; bases not matched to a gene: 8. CDR1 is MDHEN and CDR2 is SYDVKM in the germline V gene.

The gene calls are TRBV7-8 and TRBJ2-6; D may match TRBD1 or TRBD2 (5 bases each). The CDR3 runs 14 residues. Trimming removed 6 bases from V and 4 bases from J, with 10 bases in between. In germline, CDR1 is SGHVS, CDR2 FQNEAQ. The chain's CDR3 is CASRVGTGANVLTF. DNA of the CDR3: TGTGCCAGCAGGGTCGGGACCGGGGCCAACGTCCTGACTTTC.

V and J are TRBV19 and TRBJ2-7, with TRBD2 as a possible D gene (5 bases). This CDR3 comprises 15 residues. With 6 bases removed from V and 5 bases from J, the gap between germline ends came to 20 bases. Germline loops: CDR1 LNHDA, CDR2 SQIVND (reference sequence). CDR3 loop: CASSPRWAGLDEQYF. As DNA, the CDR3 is TGTGCCAGTAGCCCCCGTTGGGCGGGTCTAGACGAGCAGTACTTC.

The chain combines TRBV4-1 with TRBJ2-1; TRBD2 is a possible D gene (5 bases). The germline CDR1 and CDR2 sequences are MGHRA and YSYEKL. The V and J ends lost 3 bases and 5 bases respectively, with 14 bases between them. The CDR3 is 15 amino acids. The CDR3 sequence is CASSQTTPGNNEQFF. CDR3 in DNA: TGCGCCAGCAGCCAGACGACTCCGGGGAACAATGAGCAGTTCTTC.

CDR3 bases: TGTGCCTGGAGTGTTGACAGACCTAGCACAGATACGCAGTATTTT. The encoded protein is CAWSVDRPSTDTQYF. The chain combines TRBV30 with TRBJ2-3; tentatively, D is TRBD1 (5 bases). This CDR3 is 15 amino acids long. Germline CDR1 GTSNPN, CDR2 SVGIG (reference sequence). Trimming left V 0 bases short and J 0 bases short, with 10 bases between.

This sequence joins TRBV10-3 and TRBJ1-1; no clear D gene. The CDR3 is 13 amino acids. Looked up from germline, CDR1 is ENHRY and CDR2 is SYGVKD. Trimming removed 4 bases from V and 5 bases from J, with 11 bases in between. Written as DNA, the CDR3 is TGTGCCATCAGTGGGAAGGGATGGACTGAAGCTTTCTTT. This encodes CAISGKGWTEAFF.